The rows below give T cell receptor beta chains drawn from one sample of a study of blood T cell repertoires in COVID-19. TCRdb's copy holds only in-frame clones and misses some; the assay was immunoSEQ multiplex PCR. Of fewer than 250,000 clones listed, approximately 81% are singletons. The sequencing sample was made of peripheral blood. The receptors come from a man aged 40-50 years with acute or convalescent COVID-19. The CDR3 runs from the conserved cysteine through the conserved F or W. A D gene is named only where the DNA matches it firmly. Clone size is given for some rows only: seen once, a few or many times, or a class if the clone is expanded.

D gene: -; clone size: -; V gene: TRBV18; J gene: TRBJ1-2; CDR3 protein: CASSPTGQEIYGYTF; CDR3 DNA: TGTGCCAGCTCGCCCACAGGGCAGGAGATCTATGGCTACACCTTC
D gene: TRBD1; clone size: -; V gene: TRBV18; J gene: TRBJ1-2; CDR3 protein: CASSPTGPLGYTF; CDR3 DNA: TGTGCCAGCTCACCGACAGGGCCCCTTGGCTACACCTTC
D gene: TRBD2; clone size: once; V gene: TRBV3-1/TRBV3-2; J gene: TRBJ2-1; CDR3 protein: CASSQDFLAGAGEQFF; CDR3 DNA: TGTGCCAGCAGCCAAGATTTCCTAGCGGGGGCTGGTGAGCAGTTCTTC
D gene: -; clone size: -; V gene: TRBV13; J gene: TRBJ1-4; CDR3 protein: CASRSAGSTLEEKLFF; CDR3 DNA: TGTGCCAGCAGATCAGCCGGGTCCACTCTAGAGGAAAAACTGTTTTTT
D gene: -; clone size: -; V gene: TRBV3-1/TRBV3-2; J gene: TRBJ2-3; CDR3 protein: CASSQRDSADTQYF; CDR3 DNA: TGTGCCAGCAGCCAGAGAGACAGCGCCGATACGCAGTATTTT
D gene: TRBD2; clone size: -; V gene: TRBV2; J gene: TRBJ2-4; CDR3 protein: CASRGGVASGENIQYF; CDR3 DNA: TGTGCCAGCCGCGGAGGGGTGGCTAGCGGGGAAAACATTCAGTACTTC
D gene: TRBD2; clone size: -; V gene: TRBV5-4; J gene: TRBJ2-7; CDR3 protein: CASSYGLAGGSPYEQYF; CDR3 DNA: TGTGCCAGCAGCTACGGACTAGCGGGGGGGTCGCCCTACGAGCAGTACTTC
D gene: -; clone size: -; V gene: TRBV27; J gene: TRBJ1-1; CDR3 protein: CASSLSQGISEAFF; CDR3 DNA: TGTGCCAGCAGTTTATCCCAGGGTATCTCTGAAGCTTTCTTT
D gene: -; clone size: -; V gene: TRBV4-1; J gene: TRBJ1-5; CDR3 protein: CASSHSGGVVQPQHF; CDR3 DNA: TGCGCCAGCAGCCACAGCGGCGGGGTCGTCCAGCCCCAGCATTTT
D gene: -; clone size: -; V gene: TRBV5-4; J gene: TRBJ1-4; CDR3 protein: CASSFGQGNEKLFF; CDR3 DNA: TGTGCCAGCAGCTTCGGACAAGGGAATGAAAAACTGTTTTTT
D gene: TRBD1; clone size: -; V gene: TRBV18; J gene: TRBJ1-1; CDR3 protein: CASSSTQGAFAEAFF; CDR3 DNA: TGTGCCAGCTCATCCACGCAGGGGGCGTTCGCTGAAGCTTTCTTT
D gene: -; clone size: -; V gene: TRBV9; J gene: TRBJ1-6; CDR3 protein: CASSVAPGEGWSPLHF; CDR3 DNA: TGTGCCAGCAGCGTAGCTCCCGGAGAGGGATGGTCACCCCTCCACTTT
D gene: -; clone size: -; V gene: TRBV12-3/TRBV12-4; J gene: TRBJ1-2; CDR3 protein: CASSPDSNYGYTF; CDR3 DNA: TGTGCCAGCAGTCCGGACAGTAACTATGGCTACACCTTC
D gene: -; clone size: once; V gene: TRBV5-6; J gene: TRBJ2-3; CDR3 protein: CASSSGPAGARTDTQYF; CDR3 DNA: TGTGCCAGCAGCTCGGGTCCGGCGGGGGCCCGGACAGATACGCAGTATTTT
D gene: -; clone size: -; V gene: TRBV28; J gene: TRBJ2-3; CDR3 protein: CASSLIQRNTDTQYF; CDR3 DNA: TGTGCCAGCAGTTTAATACAGCGGAACACAGATACGCAGTATTTT
D gene: -; clone size: -; V gene: TRBV19; J gene: TRBJ2-3; CDR3 protein: CATSGFEEGGSDTQYF; CDR3 DNA: TGTGCCACCTCCGGGTTTGAAGAGGGGGGGTCAGATACGCAGTATTTT
D gene: -; clone size: few; V gene: TRBV23-1; J gene: TRBJ1-1; CDR3 protein: CASSVPGHKNTEAFF; CDR3 DNA: TGCGCCAGCAGTGTTCCGGGACACAAGAACACTGAAGCTTTCTTT
D gene: TRBD1; clone size: -; V gene: TRBV28; J gene: TRBJ1-5; CDR3 protein: CASSSRRRGPTFNQPQHF; CDR3 DNA: TGTGCCAGCAGTTCGAGGAGGAGGGGGCCGACCTTCAATCAGCCCCAGCATTTT
D gene: TRBD1; clone size: -; V gene: TRBV7-2; J gene: TRBJ1-4; CDR3 protein: CASSLGTRDSEKLFF; CDR3 DNA: TGTGCCAGCAGCTTAGGAACTCGGGACAGTGAAAAACTGTTTTTT
D gene: -; clone size: -; V gene: TRBV6-5; J gene: TRBJ1-1; CDR3 protein: CASSYSMGRVDTEAFF; CDR3 DNA: TGTGCCAGCAGTTACTCGATGGGGAGGGTAGACACTGAAGCTTTCTTT
D gene: TRBD2; clone size: -; V gene: TRBV2; J gene: TRBJ2-3; CDR3 protein: CASRGASGGAEQYF; CDR3 DNA: TGTGCCAGCCGAGGGGCTAGCGGGGGGGCGGAGCAGTATTTT
D gene: TRBD1; clone size: -; V gene: TRBV30; J gene: TRBJ2-3; CDR3 protein: CASGTGGADTQYF; CDR3 DNA: TGTGCCTCCGGGACAGGGGGCGCAGATACGCAGTATTTT
D gene: -; clone size: -; V gene: TRBV4-3; J gene: TRBJ2-3; CDR3 protein: CASSQVGADTQYF; CDR3 DNA: TGCGCCAGCAGCCAAGTTGGAGCAGATACGCAGTATTTT
D gene: -; clone size: -; V gene: TRBV6-5; J gene: TRBJ2-3; CDR3 protein: CASTRQSLGTDTQYF; CDR3 DNA: TGTGCCAGCACCAGACAGAGCCTCGGCACAGATACGCAGTATTTT
D gene: -; clone size: -; V gene: TRBV7-9; J gene: TRBJ1-1; CDR3 protein: CASSLRVGTEAFF; CDR3 DNA: TGTGCCAGCAGCTTACGGGTGGGCACTGAAGCTTTCTTT
D gene: TRBD1; clone size: -; V gene: TRBV7-9; J gene: TRBJ2-3; CDR3 protein: CASSPGTGEGTDTQYF; CDR3 DNA: TGTGCCAGCAGCCCAGGGACAGGGGAAGGAACAGATACGCAGTATTTT
D gene: TRBD2; clone size: -; V gene: TRBV27; J gene: TRBJ2-1; CDR3 protein: CASSWDYSNYNEQFF; CDR3 DNA: TGTGCCAGCAGTTGGGACTATTCGAATTACAATGAGCAGTTCTTC
D gene: -; clone size: -; V gene: TRBV7-3; J gene: TRBJ2-3; CDR3 protein: CASSLRPHTGDTQYF; CDR3 DNA: TGTGCCAGCAGCTTACGGCCGCACACGGGAGATACGCAGTATTTT
D gene: TRBD1; clone size: -; V gene: TRBV18; J gene: TRBJ2-5; CDR3 protein: CASSRRGTGEAETQYF; CDR3 DNA: TGTGCCAGCTCACGCCGAGGGACAGGGGAGGCGGAGACCCAGTACTTC
D gene: TRBD1; clone size: -; V gene: TRBV27; J gene: TRBJ1-4; CDR3 protein: CASSFLRVTGARSGNEKLFF; CDR3 DNA: TGTGCCAGCAGTTTCCTCAGGGTGACAGGGGCTCGGTCGGGTAATGAAAAACTGTTTTTT
D gene: TRBD2; clone size: -; V gene: TRBV27; J gene: TRBJ2-1; CDR3 protein: CASSRPSGGHNEQFF; CDR3 DNA: TGTGCCAGCAGTAGACCTAGCGGGGGCCACAATGAGCAGTTCTTC
D gene: TRBD1; clone size: -; V gene: TRBV7-2; J gene: TRBJ1-2; CDR3 protein: CASSFRTGLGYGYTF; CDR3 DNA: TGTGCCAGCAGCTTCCGGACAGGGCTTGGCTATGGCTACACCTTC
D gene: -; clone size: -; V gene: TRBV14; J gene: TRBJ2-1; CDR3 protein: CASSQGLYGYNEQFF; CDR3 DNA: TGTGCCAGCAGCCAAGGGTTGTACGGCTACAATGAGCAGTTCTTC
D gene: -; clone size: -; V gene: TRBV5-4; J gene: TRBJ2-1; CDR3 protein: CASSLSQYNEQFF; CDR3 DNA: TGTGCCAGCAGCTTGTCACAGTACAATGAGCAGTTCTTC
D gene: -; clone size: -; V gene: TRBV7-2; J gene: TRBJ1-3; CDR3 protein: CASGKTDRSGNTIYF; CDR3 DNA: TGTGCCAGCGGAAAAACAGACCGCTCTGGAAACACCATATATTTT
D gene: -; clone size: few; V gene: TRBV19; J gene: TRBJ1-1; CDR3 protein: CASSIHIGGNTEAFF; CDR3 DNA: TGTGCCAGTAGTATTCACATCGGGGGAAACACTGAAGCTTTCTTT
D gene: -; clone size: few; V gene: TRBV12-5; J gene: TRBJ1-2; CDR3 protein: CASGFEGAINYGYTF; CDR3 DNA: TGTGCTAGTGGTTTCGAAGGGGCGATCAACTATGGCTACACCTTC
D gene: TRBD2; clone size: -; V gene: TRBV4-3; J gene: TRBJ2-1; CDR3 protein: CASSRQAGGYNEQFF; CDR3 DNA: TGCGCCAGCAGCCGACAGGCGGGGGGGTACAATGAGCAGTTCTTC
D gene: TRBD1; clone size: -; V gene: TRBV11-2; J gene: TRBJ1-1; CDR3 protein: CASSSKQGMNTEAFF; CDR3 DNA: TGTGCCAGCAGCTCCAAACAGGGGATGAACACTGAAGCTTTCTTT
D gene: -; clone size: -; V gene: TRBV5-6; J gene: TRBJ1-1; CDR3 protein: CASSLGQKMNTEAFF; CDR3 DNA: TGTGCCAGCAGCTTGGGACAGAAAATGAACACTGAAGCTTTCTTT
D gene: -; clone size: -; V gene: TRBV15; J gene: TRBJ1-5; CDR3 protein: CATSSISGLGEQPQHF; CDR3 DNA: TGTGCCACCAGCTCAATTAGCGGGTTGGGAGAACAGCCCCAGCATTTT
D gene: -; clone size: -; V gene: TRBV9; J gene: TRBJ2-1; CDR3 protein: CASTGSPVGEQFF; CDR3 DNA: TGTGCCAGCACGGGGTCCCCCGTCGGTGAGCAGTTCTTC
D gene: -; clone size: -; V gene: TRBV9; J gene: TRBJ1-3; CDR3 protein: CASSVGGQTYSGNTIYF; CDR3 DNA: TGTGCCAGCAGCGTAGGGGGCCAGACTTACTCTGGAAACACCATATATTTT
D gene: -; clone size: -; V gene: TRBV11-2; J gene: TRBJ2-7; CDR3 protein: CASSLDPGSYEQYF; CDR3 DNA: TGTGCCAGCAGCTTAGATCCAGGGTCCTACGAGCAGTACTTC
D gene: -; clone size: -; V gene: TRBV9; J gene: TRBJ1-4; CDR3 protein: CASSAGQKNEKLFF; CDR3 DNA: TGTGCCAGCAGCGCCGGACAGAAGAATGAAAAACTGTTTTTT
D gene: -; clone size: -; V gene: TRBV10-3; J gene: TRBJ2-7; CDR3 protein: CAVQTSNPYEQYF; CDR3 DNA: TGTGCCGTACAGACATCCAACCCCTACGAGCAGTACTTC
D gene: TRBD1; clone size: once; V gene: TRBV19; J gene: TRBJ1-5; CDR3 protein: CASSVGQGNQPQHF; CDR3 DNA: TGTGCCAGTAGTGTGGGACAGGGAAATCAGCCCCAGCATTTT
D gene: -; clone size: -; V gene: TRBV28; J gene: TRBJ1-1; CDR3 protein: CASSFVGGTEAFF; CDR3 DNA: TGTGCCAGCAGTTTCGTGGGGGGCACTGAAGCTTTCTTT
D gene: TRBD1; clone size: -; V gene: TRBV14; J gene: TRBJ2-3; CDR3 protein: CASSQDIRQGGTDTQYF; CDR3 DNA: TGTGCCAGCAGCCAAGATATCCGACAGGGAGGCACAGATACGCAGTATTTT
D gene: TRBD2; clone size: -; V gene: TRBV6-2/TRBV6-3; J gene: TRBJ2-7; CDR3 protein: CASSPGGAGENEQYF; CDR3 DNA: TGTGCCAGCAGTCCCGGGGGGGCCGGGGAAAACGAGCAGTACTTC
D gene: -; clone size: -; V gene: TRBV2; J gene: TRBJ1-5; CDR3 protein: CATADTGSSNQPQHF; CDR3 DNA: TGTGCCACTGCAGATACAGGGTCGAGCAATCAGCCCCAGCATTTT
D gene: TRBD1; clone size: few; V gene: TRBV19; J gene: TRBJ1-4; CDR3 protein: CASRPGTGTPTNEKLFF; CDR3 DNA: TGTGCCAGTAGACCCGGGACAGGGACTCCAACTAATGAAAAACTGTTTTTT
D gene: TRBD2; clone size: -; V gene: TRBV29-1; J gene: TRBJ2-7; CDR3 protein: CSVGTRGGYEQYF; CDR3 DNA: TGCAGCGTTGGGACCCGGGGGGGCTACGAGCAGTACTTC